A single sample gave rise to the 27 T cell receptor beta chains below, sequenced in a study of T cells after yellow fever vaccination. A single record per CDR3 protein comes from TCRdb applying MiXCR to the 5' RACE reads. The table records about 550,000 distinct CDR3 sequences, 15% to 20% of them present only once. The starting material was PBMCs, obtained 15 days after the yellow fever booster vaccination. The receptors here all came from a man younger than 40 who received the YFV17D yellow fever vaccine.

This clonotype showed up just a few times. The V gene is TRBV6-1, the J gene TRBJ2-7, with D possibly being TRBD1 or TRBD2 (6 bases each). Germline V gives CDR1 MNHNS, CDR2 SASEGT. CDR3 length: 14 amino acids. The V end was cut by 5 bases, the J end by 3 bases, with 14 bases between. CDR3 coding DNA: TGTGCCAGCAGTCCGCGAGGGGGGAACTACGAGCAGTACTTC. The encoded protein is CASSPRGGNYEQYF.

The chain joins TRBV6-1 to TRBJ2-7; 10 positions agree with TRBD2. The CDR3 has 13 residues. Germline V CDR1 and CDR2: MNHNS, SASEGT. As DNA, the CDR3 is TGTACCTCAGGGCTAGCGGGAGTATACGAGCAGTACTTC. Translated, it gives CTSGLAGVYEQYF.

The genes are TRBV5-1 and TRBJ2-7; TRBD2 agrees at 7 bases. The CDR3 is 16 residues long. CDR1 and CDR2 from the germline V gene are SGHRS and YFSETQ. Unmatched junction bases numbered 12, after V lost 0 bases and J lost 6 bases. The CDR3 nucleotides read TGCGCCAGCAGCTTGGAGAGTCGGGGGAGGGCGGTCGAGCAGTACTTC. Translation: CASSLESRGRAVEQYF.

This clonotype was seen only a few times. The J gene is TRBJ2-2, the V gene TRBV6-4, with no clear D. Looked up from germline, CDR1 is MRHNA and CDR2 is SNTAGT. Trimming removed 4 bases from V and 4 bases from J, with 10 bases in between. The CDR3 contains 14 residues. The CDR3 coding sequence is TGTGCCAGCAGTGCGTCTCCGGGCACCGGGGAGCTGTTTTTT. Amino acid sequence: CASSASPGTGELFF.

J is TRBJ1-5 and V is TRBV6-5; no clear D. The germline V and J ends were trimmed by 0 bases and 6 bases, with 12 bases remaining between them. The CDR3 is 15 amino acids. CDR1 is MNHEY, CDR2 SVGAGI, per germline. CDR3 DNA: TGTGCCAGCAGTTACTCGATCGGGGTGGGTCAGCCCCAGCATTTT. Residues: CASSYSIGVGQPQHF.

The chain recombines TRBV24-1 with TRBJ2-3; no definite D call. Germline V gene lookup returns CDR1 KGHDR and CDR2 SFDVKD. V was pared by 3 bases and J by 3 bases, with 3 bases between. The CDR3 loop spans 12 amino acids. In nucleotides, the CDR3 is TGTGCCACCAGTGATCCAACAGATACGCAGTATTTT. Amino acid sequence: CATSDPTDTQYF.

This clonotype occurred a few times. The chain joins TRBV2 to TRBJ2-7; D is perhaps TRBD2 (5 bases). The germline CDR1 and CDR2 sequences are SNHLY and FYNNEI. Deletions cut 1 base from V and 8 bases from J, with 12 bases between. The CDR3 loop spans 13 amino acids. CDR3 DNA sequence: TGTGCCAGCAGTGAAGGAATAGGGAGTAAGCAGTACTTC. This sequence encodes CASSEGIGSKQYF.

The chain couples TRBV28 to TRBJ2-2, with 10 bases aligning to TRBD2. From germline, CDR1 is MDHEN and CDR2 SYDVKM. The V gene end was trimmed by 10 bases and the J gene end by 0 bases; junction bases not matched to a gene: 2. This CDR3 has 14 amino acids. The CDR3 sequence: CATGTSANTGELFF. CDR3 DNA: TGTGCCACCGGGACTAGCGCGAACACCGGGGAGCTGTTTTTT.

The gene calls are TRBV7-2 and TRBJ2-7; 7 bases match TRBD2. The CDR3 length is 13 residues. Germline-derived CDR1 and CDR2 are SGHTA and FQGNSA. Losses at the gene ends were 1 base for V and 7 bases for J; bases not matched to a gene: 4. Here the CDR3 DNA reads TGTGCCAGCAGCTTAGAGCGGGGCCGGGAGCAGTACTTC. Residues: CASSLERGREQYF.

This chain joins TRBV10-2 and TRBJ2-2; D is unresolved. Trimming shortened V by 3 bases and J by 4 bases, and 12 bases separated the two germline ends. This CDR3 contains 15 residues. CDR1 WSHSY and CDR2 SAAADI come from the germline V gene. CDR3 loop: CASSDPGMGTGELFF. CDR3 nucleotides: TGCGCCAGCAGTGACCCTGGGATGGGCACCGGGGAGCTGTTTTTT.

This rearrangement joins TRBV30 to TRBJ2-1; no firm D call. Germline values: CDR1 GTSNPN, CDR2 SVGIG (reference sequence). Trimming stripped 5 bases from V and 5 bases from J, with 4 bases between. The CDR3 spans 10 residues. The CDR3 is CAWGNNEQFF. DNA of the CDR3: TGTGCCTGGGGAAACAATGAGCAGTTCTTC.

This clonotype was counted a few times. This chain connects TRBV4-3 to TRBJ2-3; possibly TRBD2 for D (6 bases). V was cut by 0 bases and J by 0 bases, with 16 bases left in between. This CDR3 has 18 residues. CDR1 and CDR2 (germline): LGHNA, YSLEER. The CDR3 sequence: CASSQDRATGTSTDTQYF. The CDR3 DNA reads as TGCGCCAGCAGCCAAGACAGGGCAACCGGGACTAGCACAGATACGCAGTATTTT.

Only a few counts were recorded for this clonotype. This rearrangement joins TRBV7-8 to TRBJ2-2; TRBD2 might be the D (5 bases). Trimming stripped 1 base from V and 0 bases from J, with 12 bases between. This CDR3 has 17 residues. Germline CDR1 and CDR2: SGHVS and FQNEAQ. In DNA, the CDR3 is TGTGCCAGCAGCTTAGTGGCTAGCAGCTCGAACACCGGGGAGCTGTTTTTT. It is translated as CASSLVASSSNTGELFF.

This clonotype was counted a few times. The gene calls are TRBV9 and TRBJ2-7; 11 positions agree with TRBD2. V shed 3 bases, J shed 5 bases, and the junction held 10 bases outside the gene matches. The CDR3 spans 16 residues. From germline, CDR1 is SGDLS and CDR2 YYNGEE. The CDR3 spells CASSERRLAGINEQYF. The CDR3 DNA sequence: TGTGCCAGCAGCGAGAGACGACTAGCGGGAATTAACGAGCAGTACTTC.

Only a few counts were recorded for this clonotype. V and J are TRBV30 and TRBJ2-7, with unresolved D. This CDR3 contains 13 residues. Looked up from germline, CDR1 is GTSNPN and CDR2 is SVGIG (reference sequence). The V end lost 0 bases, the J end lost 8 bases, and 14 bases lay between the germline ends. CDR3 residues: CAWSVLTSFKQYF. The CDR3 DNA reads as TGTGCCTGGAGTGTACTTACATCTTTCAAGCAGTACTTC. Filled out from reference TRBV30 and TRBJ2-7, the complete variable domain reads SQTIHQWPATLVQPVGSPLSLECTVEGTSNPNLYWYRQAAGRGLQLLFYSVGIGQISSEVPQNLSASRPQDRQFILSSKKLLLSDSGFYLCAWSVLTSFKQYFGPGTRLTVT.

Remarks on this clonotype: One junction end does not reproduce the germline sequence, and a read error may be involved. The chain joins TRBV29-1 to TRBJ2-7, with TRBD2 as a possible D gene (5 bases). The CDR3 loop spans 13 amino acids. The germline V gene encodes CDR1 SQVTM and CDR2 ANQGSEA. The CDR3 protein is CSVSGSDVYELYF. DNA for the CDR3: TGCAGCGTTTCGGGATCAGACGTCTACGAGCTGTACTTC.

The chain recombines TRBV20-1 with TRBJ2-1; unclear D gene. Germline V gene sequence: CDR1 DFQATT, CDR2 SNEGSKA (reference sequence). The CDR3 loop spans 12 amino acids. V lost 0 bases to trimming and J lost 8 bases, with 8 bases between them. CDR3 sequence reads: CSARESIHEQFF. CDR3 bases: TGCAGTGCTAGAGAGAGTATCCATGAGCAGTTCTTC.

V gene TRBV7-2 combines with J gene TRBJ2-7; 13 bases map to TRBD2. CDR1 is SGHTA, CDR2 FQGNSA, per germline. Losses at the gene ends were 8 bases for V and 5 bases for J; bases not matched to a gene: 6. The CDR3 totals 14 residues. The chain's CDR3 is CASSGTSGNNEQYF. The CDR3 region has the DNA TGTGCCAGCTCCGGGACTAGCGGGAACAACGAGCAGTACTTC.

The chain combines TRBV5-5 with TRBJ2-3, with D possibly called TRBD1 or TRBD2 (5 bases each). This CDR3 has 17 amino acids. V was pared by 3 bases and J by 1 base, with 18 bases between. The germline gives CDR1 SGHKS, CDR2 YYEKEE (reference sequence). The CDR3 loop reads CASSWVGARIGTDTQYF. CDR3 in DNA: TGTGCCAGCAGCTGGGTCGGGGCCCGGATCGGCACAGATACGCAGTATTTT.

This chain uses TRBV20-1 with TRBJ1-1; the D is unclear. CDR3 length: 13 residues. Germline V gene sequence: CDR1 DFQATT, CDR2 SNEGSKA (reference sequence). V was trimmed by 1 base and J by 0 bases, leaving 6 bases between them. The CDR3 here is CSARVGMNTEAFF. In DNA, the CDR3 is TGCAGTGCTAGAGTCGGAATGAACACTGAAGCTTTCTTT.

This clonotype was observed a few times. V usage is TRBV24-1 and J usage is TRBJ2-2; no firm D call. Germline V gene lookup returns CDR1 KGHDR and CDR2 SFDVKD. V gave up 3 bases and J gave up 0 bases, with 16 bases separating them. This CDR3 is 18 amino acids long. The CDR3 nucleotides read TGTGCCACCAGTGATCCCCACGGCCCCGACTCGAACACCGGGGAGCTGTTTTTT. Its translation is CATSDPHGPDSNTGELFF.

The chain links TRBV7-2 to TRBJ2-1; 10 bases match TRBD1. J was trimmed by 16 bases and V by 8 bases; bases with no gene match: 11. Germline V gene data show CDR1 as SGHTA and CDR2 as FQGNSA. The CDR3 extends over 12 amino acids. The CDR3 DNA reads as TGTGCCAGCCCGGGCTTGACAGGGGGCGTTTTCTTC. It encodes CASPGLTGGVFF.

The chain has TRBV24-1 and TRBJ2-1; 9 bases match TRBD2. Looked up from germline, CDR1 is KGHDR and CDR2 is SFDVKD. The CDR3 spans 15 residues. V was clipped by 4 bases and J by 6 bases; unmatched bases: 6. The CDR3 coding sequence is TGTGCCACCAGTGACCGCGGGACTAGCCTCAATGAGCAGTTCTTC. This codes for CATSDRGTSLNEQFF.

In DNA form, the CDR3 reads TGTGCCAGCAGCATAACCCCGGGACTAGCGGGCCCGATGCACCAAGAGACCCAGTACTTC. It codes for CASSITPGLAGPMHQETQYF. J is TRBJ2-5 and V is TRBV11-1; 12 bases align to TRBD2. Germline CDR1 is SGHAT and CDR2 is FQDESV (reference sequence). V dropped 5 bases and J dropped 0; count of bases not matched to a gene: 16. This CDR3 comprises 20 residues. The full variable domain, rest sourced from reference TRBV11-1 and TRBJ2-5, is EAEVAQSPRYKITEKSQAVAFWCDPISGHATLYWYRQILGQGPELLVQFQDESVVDDSQLPKDRFSAERLKGVDSTLKIQPAELGDSAMYLCASSITPGLAGPMHQETQYFGPGTRLLVL.

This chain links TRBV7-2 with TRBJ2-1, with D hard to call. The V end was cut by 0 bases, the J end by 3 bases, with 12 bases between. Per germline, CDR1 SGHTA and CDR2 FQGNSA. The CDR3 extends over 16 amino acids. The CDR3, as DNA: TGTGCCAGCAGCTTAGCGGTGATAAGTTTCTACAATGAGCAGTTCTTC. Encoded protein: CASSLAVISFYNEQFF. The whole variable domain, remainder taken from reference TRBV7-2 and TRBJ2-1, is GAGVSQSPSNKVTEKGKDVELRCDPISGHTALYWYRQSLGQGLEFLIYFQGNSAPDKSGLPSDRFSAERTGGSVSTLTIQRTQQEDSAVYLCASSLAVISFYNEQFFGPGTRLTVL.

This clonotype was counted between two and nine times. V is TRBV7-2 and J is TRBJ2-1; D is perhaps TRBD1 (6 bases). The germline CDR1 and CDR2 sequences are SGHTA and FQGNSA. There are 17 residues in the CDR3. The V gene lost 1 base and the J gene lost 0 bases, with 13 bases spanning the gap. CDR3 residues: CASSLGSGAYSYNEQFF. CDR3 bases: TGTGCCAGCAGCTTAGGGTCAGGGGCGTACTCCTACAATGAGCAGTTCTTC.

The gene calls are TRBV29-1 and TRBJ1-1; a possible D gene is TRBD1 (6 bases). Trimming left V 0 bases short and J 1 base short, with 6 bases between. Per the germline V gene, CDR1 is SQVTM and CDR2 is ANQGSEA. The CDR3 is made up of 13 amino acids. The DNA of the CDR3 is TGCAGCGTTGAAGAGACAGGGAACACTGAAGCTTTCTTT. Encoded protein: CSVEETGNTEAFF. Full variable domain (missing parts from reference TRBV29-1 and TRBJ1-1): SAVISQKPSRDICQRGTSLTIQCQVDSQVTMMFWYRQQPGQSLTLIATANQGSEATYESGFVIDKFPISRPNLTFSTLTVSNMSPEDSSIYLCSVEETGNTEAFFGQGTRLTVV.